A selection of T cell receptor beta chains follows, all from one sample in a study of shared clonotypes between healthy human individuals. Measured with immunoSEQ multiplex PCR; TCRdb has only the in-frame clones, and not every one. The sample has hundreds of thousands of clones; around 96% are singletons. Sequenced sample: naive CD8+ T cells sorted from blood. The receptors shown here come from a woman in her thirties in good health. Both conserved end residues are part of each CDR3. Fields, in order: J gene, V gene, clone size, D gene, CDR3 DNA, CDR3 protein. A D gene is named only where the DNA matches it firmly. Rows give clone size only sometimes, using once, few, many, or a class for an expanded clone.

>TRBJ2-1|TRBV5-4|NA|NA
TGTGCCAGCAGCTTGACGAATGAGCAGTTCTTC
CASSLTNEQFF
>TRBJ2-7|TRBV13|NA|NA
TGTGCCAGCAGCTTAGGTCCATTGGGTGAGCAGTACTTC
CASSLGPLGEQYF
>TRBJ2-5|TRBV6-5|NA|NA
TGTGCCAGCAGACAACAGCACCGGGAGACCCAGTACTTC
CASRQQHRETQYF
>TRBJ2-7|TRBV9|NA|NA
TGTGCCAGCAGCCAAGACAAGGGGAACTACGAGCAGTACTTC
CASSQDKGNYEQYF
>TRBJ2-7|TRBV5-6|NA|NA
TGTGCCAGCAGCTTGGACCCGGGACTGTACTACGAGCAGTACTTC
CASSLDPGLYYEQYF
>TRBJ2-1|TRBV27|NA|NA
TGTGCCAGCCGGGGAGGGACAGTCTCCTACAATGAGCAGTTCTTC
CASRGGTVSYNEQFF
>TRBJ2-7|TRBV9|NA|NA
TGTGCCAGCAGCGAAGGGGTTGGGGACTCCAAGGTCGAGCAGTACTTC
CASSEGVGDSKVEQYF
>TRBJ1-5|TRBV28|NA|TRBD1
TGTGCCAGCAGGAGGGACAGGGTCCTTTATCAGCCCCAGCATTTT
CASRRDRVLYQPQHF
>TRBJ2-7|TRBV27|NA|NA
TGTGCCAGCAGTTTGGGACGGAGTAGCTCCTACGAGCAGTACTTC
CASSLGRSSSYEQYF
>TRBJ1-5|TRBV5-1|few|TRBD1
TGCGCCAGCAGCTTGGGGACAGGGACGACTCAGCCCCAGCATTTT
CASSLGTGTTQPQHF
>TRBJ2-2|TRBV28|NA|TRBD2
TGTGCCAGCGGATCGCTGCGGGAGAGCAACACCGGGGAGCTGTTTTTT
CASGSLRESNTGELFF
>TRBJ2-3|TRBV13|once|NA
TGTGCCAGCAGCTTGGCAGGGGCGCATGATACGCAGTATTTT
CASSLAGAHDTQYF
>TRBJ1-5|TRBV19|NA|NA
TGTGCCAGCTCAAGCGCAGGGAGTCTTCAGCCCCAGCATTTT
CASSSAGSLQPQHF
>TRBJ1-4|TRBV29-1|NA|NA
TGCAGCGTTGAAGATCAGGCAGAGGCAACTAATGAAAAACTGTTTTTT
CSVEDQAEATNEKLFF
>TRBJ1-1|TRBV27|NA|NA
TGTGCCAGCAGCCCAGACCGCTTGGTTCGTTTCTTT
CASSPDRLVRFF
>TRBJ2-7|TRBV28|NA|NA
TGTGCCAGCAGTTTGGGGGCTAGCGGATACGAGCAGTACTTC
CASSLGASGYEQYF
>TRBJ2-7|TRBV28|once|NA
TGTGCCAGCATTACCCCGCGGGACTCCTACGAGCAGTACTTC
CASITPRDSYEQYF
>TRBJ1-1|TRBV6-1|NA|NA
TGTGCCAGCAGTGACGACAGGTTTGTCCGAATGAACACTGAAGCTTTCTTT
CASSDDRFVRMNTEAFF
>TRBJ2-1|TRBV7-7|NA|TRBD2
TGTGCCAGCACCTCGGGAGGGATGGATGAGCAGTTCTTC
CASTSGGMDEQFF
>TRBJ2-5|TRBV6-5|NA|TRBD2
TGTGCCAGCAGCGTGGGACTAGCGGCGAGGGAGCAGTACTTC
CASSVGLAAREQYF